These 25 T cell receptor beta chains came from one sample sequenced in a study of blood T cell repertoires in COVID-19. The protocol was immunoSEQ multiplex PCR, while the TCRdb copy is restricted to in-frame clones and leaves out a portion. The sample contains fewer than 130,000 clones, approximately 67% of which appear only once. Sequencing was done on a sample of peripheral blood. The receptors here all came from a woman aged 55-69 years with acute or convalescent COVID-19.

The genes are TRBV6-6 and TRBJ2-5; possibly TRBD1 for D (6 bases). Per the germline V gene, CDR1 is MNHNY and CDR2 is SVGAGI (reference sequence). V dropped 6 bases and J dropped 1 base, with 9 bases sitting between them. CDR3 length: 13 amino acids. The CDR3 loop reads CASRGTLQETQYF. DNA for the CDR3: TGTGCCAGCAGAGGGACACTCCAAGAGACCCAGTACTTC.

The CDR3, as DNA: TGTGCCAGCAGCTTGGGGCCGTCAGGGATCACAACTAATGAAAAACTGTTTTTT. It codes for CASSLGPSGITTNEKLFF. The chain links TRBV5-4 to TRBJ1-4; D is perhaps TRBD1 (5 bases). Trimming took 0 bases from V and 0 from J, leaving 15 bases between them. The CDR3 has 18 residues. The germline CDR1 and CDR2 sequences are SGHNT and YYREEE (reference sequence).

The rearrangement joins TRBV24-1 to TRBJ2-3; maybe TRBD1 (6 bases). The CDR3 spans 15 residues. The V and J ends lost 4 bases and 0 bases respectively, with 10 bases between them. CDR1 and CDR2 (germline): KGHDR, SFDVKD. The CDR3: CATSDRTVSTDTQYF. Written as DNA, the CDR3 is TGTGCCACCAGTGACCGGACAGTTAGCACAGATACGCAGTATTTT.

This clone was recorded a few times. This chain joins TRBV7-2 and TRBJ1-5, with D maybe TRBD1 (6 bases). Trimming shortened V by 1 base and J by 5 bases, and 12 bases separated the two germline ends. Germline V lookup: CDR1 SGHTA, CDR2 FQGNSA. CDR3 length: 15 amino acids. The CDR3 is CASSLGGGGHQPQHF. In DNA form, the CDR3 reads TGTGCCAGCAGCTTAGGAGGGGGGGGGCATCAGCCCCAGCATTTT. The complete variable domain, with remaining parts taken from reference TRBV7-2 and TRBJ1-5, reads GAGVSQSPSNKVTEKGKDVELRCDPISGHTALYWYRQSLGQGLEFLIYFQGNSAPDKSGLPSDRFSAERTGGSVSTLTIQRTQQEDSAVYLCASSLGGGGHQPQHFGDGTRLSIL.

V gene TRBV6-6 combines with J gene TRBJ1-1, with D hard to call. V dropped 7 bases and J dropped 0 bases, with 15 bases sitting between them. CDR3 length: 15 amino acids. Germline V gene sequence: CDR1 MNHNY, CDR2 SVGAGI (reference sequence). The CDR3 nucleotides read TGTGCCAGCAAGAAGTCCGGGTCCATGAACACTGAAGCTTTCTTT. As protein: CASKKSGSMNTEAFF.

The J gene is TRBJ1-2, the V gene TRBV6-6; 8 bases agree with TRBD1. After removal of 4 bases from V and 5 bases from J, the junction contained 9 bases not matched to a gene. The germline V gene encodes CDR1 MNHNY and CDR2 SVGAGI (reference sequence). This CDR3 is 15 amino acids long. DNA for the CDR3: TGTGCCAGCAGTTTGTACCCCGGGACAGGTTATGGCTACACCTTC. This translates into CASSLYPGTGYGYTF.

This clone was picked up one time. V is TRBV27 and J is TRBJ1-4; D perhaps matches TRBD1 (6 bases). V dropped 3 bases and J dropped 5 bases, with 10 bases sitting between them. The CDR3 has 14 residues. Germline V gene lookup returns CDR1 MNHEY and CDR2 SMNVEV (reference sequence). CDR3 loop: CASSFGRGNEKLFF. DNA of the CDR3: TGTGCCAGCAGTTTTGGCAGGGGAAATGAAAAACTGTTTTTT.

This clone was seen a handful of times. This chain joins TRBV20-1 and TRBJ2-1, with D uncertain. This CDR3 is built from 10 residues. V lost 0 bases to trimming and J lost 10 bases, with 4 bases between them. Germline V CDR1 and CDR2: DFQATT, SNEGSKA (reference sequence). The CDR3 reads CSAREREQFF. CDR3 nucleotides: TGCAGTGCTAGAGAACGGGAGCAGTTCTTC.

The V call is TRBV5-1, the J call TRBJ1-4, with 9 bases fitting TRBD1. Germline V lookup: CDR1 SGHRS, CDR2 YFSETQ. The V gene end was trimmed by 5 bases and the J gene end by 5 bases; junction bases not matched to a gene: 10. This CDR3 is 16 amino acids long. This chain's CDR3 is CASSWSVGTGNEKLFF. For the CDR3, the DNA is TGCGCCAGCAGTTGGTCAGTGGGGACAGGGAATGAAAAACTGTTTTTT.

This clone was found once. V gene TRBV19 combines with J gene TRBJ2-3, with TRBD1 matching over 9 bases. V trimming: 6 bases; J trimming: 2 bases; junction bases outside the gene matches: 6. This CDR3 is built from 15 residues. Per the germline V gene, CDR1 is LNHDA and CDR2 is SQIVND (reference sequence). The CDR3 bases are TGTGCCAGTAGCCTCGGACAGGGGAACACAGATACGCAGTATTTT. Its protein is CASSLGQGNTDTQYF.

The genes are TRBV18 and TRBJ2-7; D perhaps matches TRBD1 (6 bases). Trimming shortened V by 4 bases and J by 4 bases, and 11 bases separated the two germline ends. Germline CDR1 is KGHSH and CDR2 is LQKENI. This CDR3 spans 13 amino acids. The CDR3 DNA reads TGTGCCAGCTCACTAACCGACAGGTACGAGCAGTACTTC. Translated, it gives CASSLTDRYEQYF. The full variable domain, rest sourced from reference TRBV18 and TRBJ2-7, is NAGVMQNPRHLVRRRGQEARLRCSPMKGHSHVYWYRQLPEEGLKFMVYLQKENIIDESGMPKERFSAEFPKEGPSILRIQQVVRGDSAAYFCASSLTDRYEQYFGPGTRLTVT.

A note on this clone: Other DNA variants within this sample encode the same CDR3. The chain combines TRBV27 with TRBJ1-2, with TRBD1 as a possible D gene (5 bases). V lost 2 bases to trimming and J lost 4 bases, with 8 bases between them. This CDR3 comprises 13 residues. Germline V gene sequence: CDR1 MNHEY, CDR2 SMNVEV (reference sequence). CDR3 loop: CASSLGTAYGYTF. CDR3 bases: TGTGCCAGCAGTTTAGGGACTGCCTATGGCTACACCTTC.

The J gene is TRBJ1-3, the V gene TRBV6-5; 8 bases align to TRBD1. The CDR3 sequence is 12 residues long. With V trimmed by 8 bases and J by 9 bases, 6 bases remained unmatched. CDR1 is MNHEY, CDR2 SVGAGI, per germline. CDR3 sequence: CASGQGTGTIYF. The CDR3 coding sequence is TGTGCCAGCGGACAGGGCACGGGCACCATATATTTT.

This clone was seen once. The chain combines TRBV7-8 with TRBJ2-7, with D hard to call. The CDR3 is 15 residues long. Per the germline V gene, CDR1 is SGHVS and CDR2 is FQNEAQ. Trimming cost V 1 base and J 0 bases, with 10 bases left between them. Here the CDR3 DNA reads TGTGCCAGCAGCTTAGTAGCCCTCAGCTCCTACGAGCAGTACTTC. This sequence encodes CASSLVALSSYEQYF. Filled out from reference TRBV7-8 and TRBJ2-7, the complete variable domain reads GAGVSQSPRYKVAKRGQDVALRCDPISGHVSLFWYQQALGQGPEFLTYFQNEAQLDKSGLPSDRFFAERPEGSVSTLKIQRTQQEDSAVYLCASSLVALSSYEQYFGPGTRLTVT.

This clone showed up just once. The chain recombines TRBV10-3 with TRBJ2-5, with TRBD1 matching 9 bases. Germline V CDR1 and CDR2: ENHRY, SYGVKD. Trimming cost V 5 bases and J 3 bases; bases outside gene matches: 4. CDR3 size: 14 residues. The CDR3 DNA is TGTGCCATCAGTCCAGGGGACAGGGAAGAGACCCAGTACTTC. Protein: CAISPGDREETQYF.

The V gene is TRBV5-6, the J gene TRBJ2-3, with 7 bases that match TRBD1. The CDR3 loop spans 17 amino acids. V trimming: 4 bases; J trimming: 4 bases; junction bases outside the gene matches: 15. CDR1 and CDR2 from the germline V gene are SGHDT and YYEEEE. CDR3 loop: CASSEGGVRGGADTQYF. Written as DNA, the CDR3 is TGTGCCAGCAGCGAAGGGGGCGTAAGGGGCGGCGCAGATACGCAGTATTTT.

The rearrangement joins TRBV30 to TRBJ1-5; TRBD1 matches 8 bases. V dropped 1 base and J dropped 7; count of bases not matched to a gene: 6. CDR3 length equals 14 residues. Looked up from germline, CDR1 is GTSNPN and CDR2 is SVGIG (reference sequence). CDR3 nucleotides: TGTGCCTGGAGTGGTGGACAGGGTTCCCAGCCCCAGCATTTT. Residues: CAWSGGQGSQPQHF.

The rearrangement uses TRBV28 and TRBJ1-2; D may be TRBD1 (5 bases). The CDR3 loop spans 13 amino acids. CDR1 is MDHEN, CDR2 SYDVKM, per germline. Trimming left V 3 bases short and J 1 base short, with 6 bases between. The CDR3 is CASSLGGNYGYTF. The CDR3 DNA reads TGTGCCAGCAGTTTGGGGGGTAACTATGGCTACACCTTC.

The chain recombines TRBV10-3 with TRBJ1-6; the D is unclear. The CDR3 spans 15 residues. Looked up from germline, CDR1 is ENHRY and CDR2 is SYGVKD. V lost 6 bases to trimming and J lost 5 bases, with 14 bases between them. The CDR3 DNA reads TGTGCCATCAGAGCCGACGGGATAAATAATTCACCCCTCCACTTT. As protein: CAIRADGINNSPLHF.

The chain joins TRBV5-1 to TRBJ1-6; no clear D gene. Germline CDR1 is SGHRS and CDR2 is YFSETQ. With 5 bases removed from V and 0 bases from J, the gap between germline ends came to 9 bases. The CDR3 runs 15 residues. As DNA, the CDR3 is TGCGCCAGCAGGCAGGATAGCTCCTATAATTCACCCCTCCACTTT. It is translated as CASRQDSSYNSPLHF.

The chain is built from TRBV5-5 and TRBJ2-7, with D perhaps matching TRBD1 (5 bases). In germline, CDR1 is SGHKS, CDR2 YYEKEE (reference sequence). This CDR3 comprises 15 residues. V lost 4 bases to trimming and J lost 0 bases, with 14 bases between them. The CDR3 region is CASSPPGRDSYEQYF. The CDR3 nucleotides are TGTGCCAGCAGCCCGCCGGGCAGGGACTCCTACGAGCAGTACTTC.

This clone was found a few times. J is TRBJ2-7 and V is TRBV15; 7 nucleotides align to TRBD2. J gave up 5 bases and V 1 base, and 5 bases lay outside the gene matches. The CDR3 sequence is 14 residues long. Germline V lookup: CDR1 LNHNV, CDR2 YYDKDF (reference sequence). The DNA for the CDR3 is TGTGCCACCAGCAGAGTCGGGGGGATCAACGAGCAGTACTTC. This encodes CATSRVGGINEQYF.

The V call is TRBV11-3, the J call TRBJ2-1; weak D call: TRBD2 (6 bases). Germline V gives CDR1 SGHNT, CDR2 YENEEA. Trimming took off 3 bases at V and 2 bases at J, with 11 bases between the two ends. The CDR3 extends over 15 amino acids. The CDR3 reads CASSLSSGTYNEQFF. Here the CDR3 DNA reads TGTGCCAGCAGCTTGAGTAGCGGAACCTACAATGAGCAGTTCTTC.

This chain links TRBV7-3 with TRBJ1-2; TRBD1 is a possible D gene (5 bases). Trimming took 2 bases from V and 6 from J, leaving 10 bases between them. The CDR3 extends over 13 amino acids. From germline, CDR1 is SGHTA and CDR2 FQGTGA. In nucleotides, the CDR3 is TGTGCCAGCAGCTTAGGGGGGATTAATGGCTACACCTTC. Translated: CASSLGGINGYTF. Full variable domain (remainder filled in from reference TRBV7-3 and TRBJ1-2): GAGVSQTPSNKVTEKGKYVELRCDPISGHTALYWYRQSLGQGPEFLIYFQGTGAADDSGLPNDRFFAVRPEGSVSTLKIQRTERGDSAVYLCASSLGGINGYTFGSGTRLTVV.

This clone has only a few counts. CDR3 DNA: TGTGCCATCAGTGACAGCTCTGGGGCCAACGTCCTGACTTTC. This codes for CAISDSSGANVLTF. The V call is TRBV10-3, the J call TRBJ2-6; the D is unclear. The CDR3 is 14 amino acids. Trimming cost V 3 bases and J 0 bases, with 3 bases left between them. CDR1 and CDR2 from the germline V gene are ENHRY and SYGVKD.